The present T cell receptor (beta chain) was sequenced within a study of beta chain features in type 1 diabetes. Regarding this clone: The target antigen is unknown.

The purity of all sorted populations exceeded 98%. The study reverse transcribed the entire isolated RNA, so it sequenced expressed TCRB transcripts. TCRdb's table, derived via immunoSEQ multiplex PCR, lists solely in-frame clones and lacks some. Of some 150,000 clones listed, 6.9% are singletons. General observations from the study: Within each of all four CD4+ subsets, Type 1 diabetes patients had TCRB CDR3s that were moderately but significantly shorter.

What was sequenced was central memory CD4+ T cells from blood. The receptor was isolated from a woman aged 30 to 39 in good health.

The CDR3: CASSLRSNEQYF. The CDR3 nucleotides read TGTGCCAGCAGTTTACGGAGTAACGAGCAGTACTTC. The chain uses TRBV28 and TRBJ2-7; D remains ambiguous. The germline V gene encodes CDR1 MDHEN and CDR2 SYDVKM. The CDR3 runs 12 residues. Trimming stripped 2 bases from V and 5 bases from J, with 7 bases between.